Sequencing of this T cell receptor beta chain was carried out in a study of identical twins. Study-wide results and caveats: Models underestimated out-of-frame TCR alpha sharing in monozygotic twins. Within cord blood, abundant beta clonotypes carried fewer insertions, but memory repertoires showed no such trend. The analysis was cross-sectional rather than longitudinal within donors. Analyses based on zero insertions could be partly confounded by invariant MAIT and iNKT cells.

Each CDR3 protein gets one entry after TCRdb re-called the 5' RACE reads with MiXCR. The profile covers 540,000 or so distinct CDR3 sequences, with 20% to 25% appearing a single time and approximately 0.52% taken by the ten largest. Trimming left V 5 bases short and J 6 bases short, with 19 bases between. The CDR3 covers 16 residues. Germline V gene data show CDR1 as SGHTA and CDR2 as FQGNSA. This clonotype came up a few times. Its antigen is still unknown. This same sample was also taken into another study, of yellow fever vaccine responses in identical twins.

Material: CD4+ T cells sorted from blood. The sequence came from a woman aged 18-30 years in good health. The V gene is TRBV7-2, the J gene TRBJ2-2, with D possibly being TRBD2 (6 bases). The CDR3 loop is CASSHGLQSFPGELFF. CDR3 nucleotide sequence: TGTGCCAGCAGCCATGGACTACAAAGCTTTCCCGGGGAGCTGTTTTTT.